The entry below gives a single TCR beta chain sequence along with its context. Its antigen remains unknown. Profiled with immunoSEQ multiplex PCR; TCRdb holds only in-frame clones, not every one. This table holds around 100,000 clones, 85% to 90% found once. The data belong to a study of T cell responses to AZD1222 COVID-19 vaccine. V was shortened by 3 bases and J by 8 bases, with 13 bases between the two germline ends. This CDR3 comprises 13 residues. Germline lookup yields CDR1 LGHDT and CDR2 YNNKEL (reference sequence). Study findings and constraints: Donors were mostly white British, more females; clonal diversity possibly underestimated.

The clonotype was recovered from an adult in good health. V usage is TRBV3-1 (or the pseudogene TRBV3-2) and J usage is TRBJ1-2; D call uncertain. Sequences were derived from peripheral blood, sampled on day 0 of AZD1222 vaccination. CDR3 nucleotides: TGTGCCAGCAGCCATTCGGACGGAGAAGGCTACACCTTC. The encoded protein is CASSHSDGEGYTF.